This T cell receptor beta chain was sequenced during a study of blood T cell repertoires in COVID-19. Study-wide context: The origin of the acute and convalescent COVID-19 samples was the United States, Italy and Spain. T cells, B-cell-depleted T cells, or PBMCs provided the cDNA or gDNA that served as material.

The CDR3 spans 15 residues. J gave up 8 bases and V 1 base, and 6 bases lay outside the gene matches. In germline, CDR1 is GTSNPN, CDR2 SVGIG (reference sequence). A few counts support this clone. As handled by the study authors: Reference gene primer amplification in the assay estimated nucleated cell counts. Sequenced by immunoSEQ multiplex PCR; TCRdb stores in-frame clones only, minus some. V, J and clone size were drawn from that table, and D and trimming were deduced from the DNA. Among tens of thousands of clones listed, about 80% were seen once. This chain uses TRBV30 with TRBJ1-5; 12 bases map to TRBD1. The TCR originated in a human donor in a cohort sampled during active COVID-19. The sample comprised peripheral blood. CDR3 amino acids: CAWSAGTGGVKPQHF. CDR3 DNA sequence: TGTGCCTGGAGTGCAGGGACAGGGGGCGTTAAGCCCCAGCATTTT.